This entry describes one T cell receptor beta chain. The V and J ends lost 2 bases and 5 bases respectively, with 15 bases between them. The CDR3 runs to 15 residues. Per the germline V gene, CDR1 is SGHVS and CDR2 is FQNEAQ. As handled by the study authors: It was from reference gene primer amplification that nucleated cell counts were estimated. Profiling relied on immunoSEQ multiplex PCR, and the TCRdb table lists in-frame clones only, not all of them. From that table come the V and J calls and clone size; the DNA was used to work out D and trimming. This table holds 400,000 to 550,000 clones, about 89% found once. The data stem from a study of blood T cell repertoires in COVID-19. Study summary: Collection of acute and convalescent COVID-19 samples took place in the United States, Italy and Spain. PBMCs, B-cell-depleted T cells, or T cells provided the cDNA or gDNA that made up the material.

V usage is TRBV7-8 and J usage is TRBJ2-5; TRBD2 might be the D (5 bases). Material: peripheral blood. The sequence derives from a woman aged 25 to 39 with acute or convalescent COVID-19. CDR3 sequence reads: CASSLKRLAGETQYF. The CDR3 DNA sequence: TGTGCCAGCAGCTTAAAGCGGCTAGCCGGCGAGACCCAGTACTTC.